These T cell receptor beta chains were read from a single sample in a study of post-analysis software for immune sequencing data. TCRdb ran MiXCR on the PCR reads and lists one entry per CDR3 protein. The table shows roughly 570,000 distinct CDR3 sequences, with 30% to 40% occurring only once. Sequencing was performed on blood. Source of these receptors: a girl aged 2-17 years with multiple sclerosis. Both conserved end residues are part of each CDR3. The order of the fields is V gene, D gene, clone size, J gene, CDR3 protein, CDR3 DNA. A D gene is named only where the DNA matches it firmly. The size of a clone is reported for some rows only, either as once, few or many, or as a class for expanded clones.

TRBV11-2	TRBD2	-	TRBJ2-4	CASSRCSGLGSIQYF	TGTGCCAGCAGCAGATGCTCGGGACTAGGCAGCATTCAGTACTTC
TRBV5-6	TRBD1	-	TRBJ1-1	CASSVTGGMNTEAFF	TGTGCCAGCAGCGTAACAGGGGGGATGAACACTGAAGCTTTCTTT
TRBV20-1	-	few	TRBJ2-1	CSARGYIYNEQFF	TGCAGTGCTAGAGGGTACATCTACAATGAGCAGTTCTTC
TRBV11-2	-	few	TRBJ2-1	CASSRTPLVSFEQFF	TGTGCCAGCAGCCGCACCCCGCTAGTGAGTTTTGAGCAGTTCTTC
TRBV20-1	-	few	TRBJ2-1	CSARQASSYNEQFF	TGCAGTGCTAGGCAGGCCAGCTCCTACAATGAGCAGTTCTTC
TRBV12-3/TRBV12-4	TRBD2	-	TRBJ2-3	CASKLLAGATDTQYF	TGTGCCAGCAAACTACTAGCGGGGGCCACAGATACGCAGTATTTT
TRBV29-1	TRBD2	-	TRBJ2-1	CSVGGGRYNEQFF	TGCAGCGTTGGCGGGGGGCGGTACAATGAGCAGTTCTTC
TRBV3-1	-	few	TRBJ2-3	CASSQAGAVTDTQYF	TGTGCCAGCAGTCAAGCCGGGGCCGTCACAGATACGCAGTATTTT
TRBV20-1	-	few	TRBJ1-1	CSASGGFGNTEAFF	TGCAGTGCTAGTGGGGGGTTTGGGAACACTGAAGCTTTCTTT
TRBV9	TRBD2	-	TRBJ2-3	CASSVLSGLAGGEQYF	TGTGCCAGCAGCGTACTATCCGGCCTAGCGGGGGGTGAGCAGTATTTT
TRBV20-1	TRBD2	-	TRBJ2-5	CSVGPGTSVQETQYF	TGCAGTGTAGGACCTGGGACTAGCGTTCAAGAGACCCAGTACTTC
TRBV7-2	TRBD1	few	TRBJ1-6	CASSLAPGQGNPSEFYNSPLHF	TGTGCCAGCAGCTTAGCCCCGGGACAGGGGAACCCCTCGGAATTCTATAATTCACCCCTCCACTTT
TRBV20-1	-	once	TRBJ1-2	CSARPYLGVEGYTF	TGCAGTGCTAGGCCCTATTTGGGGGTTGAAGGCTACACCTTC
TRBV5-5	TRBD2	-	TRBJ2-1	CASSFGGAGGGEQFF	TGTGCCAGCAGCTTTGGTGGAGCGGGGGGAGGTGAGCAGTTCTTC
TRBV28	-	-	TRBJ1-2	CASSPPGTPYGYTF	TGTGCCAGCAGTCCCCCCGGGACACCTTATGGCTACACCTTC
TRBV6-1	-	few	TRBJ2-7	CASSEPPRHSPYEQYF	TGTGCCAGCAGTGAACCCCCCCGGCATTCTCCCTACGAGCAGTACTTC
TRBV7-2	TRBD2	-	TRBJ2-3	CASSLRRGGRDTQYF	TGTGCCAGCAGCTTACGGCGGGGGGGCCGTGATACGCAGTATTTT
TRBV4-1	-	few	TRBJ2-5	CASSQIGRKETQYF	TGCGCCAGCAGCCAAATCGGCAGGAAAGAGACCCAGTACTTC
TRBV6-1	-	-	TRBJ2-2	CASKRLGGTGELFF	TGTGCCAGCAAAAGACTAGGGGGCACCGGGGAGCTGTTTTTT
TRBV9	-	few	TRBJ2-5	CASSVGWRAVQETQYF	TGTGCCAGCAGCGTAGGGTGGCGGGCCGTACAAGAGACCCAGTACTTC
TRBV6-6	TRBD1	-	TRBJ2-1	CASSDRGGDEQFF	TGTGCCAGCAGTGACAGGGGCGGTGATGAGCAGTTCTTC
TRBV3-1	-	-	TRBJ1-2	CASYAGTNYGYTF	TGTGCCAGCTATGCAGGGACTAACTATGGCTACACCTTC
TRBV7-2	TRBD1	-	TRBJ1-2	CASSERSSGQGTYGYTF	TGTGCCAGCAGCGAGCGAAGTTCGGGACAGGGGACCTATGGCTACACCTTC
TRBV29-1	-	few	TRBJ1-2	CSVPASRSDYGYTF	TGCAGCGTTCCGGCCTCACGAAGCGATTATGGCTACACCTTC
TRBV6-6	TRBD1	few	TRBJ2-7	CASSYRQGQYEQYF	TGTGCCAGCAGTTATCGACAGGGCCAGTACGAGCAGTACTTC
TRBV15	-	-	TRBJ1-6	CATSRGDGNSPRHF	TGTGCCACCAGCAGGGGGGACGGTAATTCACCCCGCCACTTT
TRBV20-1	TRBD2	once	TRBJ2-1	CSAGTRSYNEQFF	TGCAGTGCGGGGACTAGGTCCTACAATGAGCAGTTCTTC
TRBV7-2	-	few	TRBJ2-3	CASSLASVSTDTQYF	TGTGCCAGCAGCTTAGCCAGTGTTAGCACAGATACGCAGTATTTT
TRBV20-1	-	-	TRBJ2-7	CRASSGYEQYF	TGCAGGGCTAGCTCGGGGTACGAGCAGTACTTC